This TCR beta chain originates from a study of T cell repertoires in cytomegalovirus infection. Study information: It was recently identified HLA-C-restricted and well-studied HLA-B-restricted CMV epitopes that the study used. Indicated by public TCR beta signatures were CMV infection and matching HLA type. Study-level points and caveats: Based on cumulative public TCR beta family frequency, carriers of CMV plus the relevant HLA were identified.

The CDR3 has 16 amino acids. The trim removed 5 bases at V and 3 bases at J, leaving 9 bases unmatched. Using its own MiXCR run on the reads, TCRdb lists one record per CDR3 protein. The sample yields approximately 910,000 distinct CDR3 sequences, roughly 30% seen once. Comment on this clonotype: Its antigen is currently unknown.

Sequences were derived from cultured CD8+ T cells from PBMCs, sampled from culture after CMV antigen stimulation. The clonotype comes from a human donor in good health (CMV status not recorded). Some clones in this sample may be carry-over from other donors' samples. V gene TRBV12-3 or TRBV12-4 combines with J gene TRBJ2-3, with 9 bases fitting TRBD1. The CDR3 nucleotides are TGTGCCAGCAGTATGGGACAGGGAACGTTAACAGATACGCAGTATTTT. Protein product: CASSMGQGTLTDTQYF.